The 14 T cell receptor beta chains in this list originate from one sample, sequenced in a study of T-cell memory formation after mild COVID-19. One entry per CDR3 protein, called by TCRdb with MiXCR from the 5' RACE reads. In the table there are 250,000 to 350,000 distinct CDR3 sequences, roughly 15% of which are singletons. Sequencing input: PBMCs or a T cell subset sorted from them (not recorded which). These receptors were taken from a man younger than 35 who had mild COVID-19 (a few samples of this study predate the infection). Cell type and time point are not known.

This clonotype was counted a few times. The chain is built from TRBV11-2 and TRBJ2-3, with 8 bases aligning to TRBD1. Unmatched junction bases numbered 8, after V lost 6 bases and J lost 0 bases. Germline V CDR1 and CDR2: SGHAT, FQNNGV. The CDR3 has 16 amino acids. CDR3 in amino acids: CASSPRTGTSTDTQYF. In nucleotides, the CDR3 is TGTGCCAGCAGTCCCCGGACAGGGACTAGCACAGATACGCAGTATTTT.

This clonotype was seen more than once but under ten times. The chain has TRBV6-5 and TRBJ2-2, with D unclear. Germline CDR1 is MNHEY and CDR2 is SVGAGI. Trimming took 8 bases from V and 7 from J, leaving 8 bases between them. The CDR3 totals 11 residues. This CDR3 reads CASGEVGELFF. Written as DNA, the CDR3 is TGTGCCAGCGGGGAAGTCGGGGAGCTGTTTTTT.

CDR3 nucleotides: TGCGCCAGCAGCTTTGCGGGGCGGGGGTACGAGCAGTACTTC. It codes for CASSFAGRGYEQYF. The chain uses TRBV5-1 and TRBJ2-7; TRBD2 aligns across 7 bases. The CDR3 length is 14 residues. V shed 2 bases and J 4 bases; nucleotides not matched to a gene: 6. Germline V CDR1 and CDR2: SGHRS, YFSETQ.

This clonotype has more than one count but fewer than ten. This rearrangement joins TRBV28 to TRBJ1-6; D is unresolved. This CDR3 has 14 residues. CDR1 is MDHEN and CDR2 is SYDVKM in the germline V gene. V gave up 1 base and J gave up 9 bases, with 10 bases separating them. This chain's CDR3 is CASSLSLGVSPLHF. As DNA, the CDR3 is TGTGCCAGCAGTTTATCGCTAGGAGTTTCACCCCTCCACTTT.

The chain couples TRBV6-5 to TRBJ2-7, with 12 nucleotides matching TRBD2. CDR3 length equals 15 residues. The ends lost 6 bases at V and 5 bases at J; junction bases unmatched: 8. CDR1 and CDR2 from the germline V gene are MNHEY and SVGAGI. CDR3 protein: CASSQLAGGNDEQYF. The CDR3 nucleotides read TGTGCCAGCAGCCAACTAGCGGGGGGCAACGACGAGCAGTACTTC.

V usage is TRBV7-3 and J usage is TRBJ1-1, with no clear D. V lost 5 bases and J 5 bases, leaving 12 bases between the germline ends. The CDR3 has 13 amino acids. Germline lookup yields CDR1 SGHTA and CDR2 FQGTGA. CDR3 DNA: TGTGCCAGCAGCGCCGATGGTGTTACTGAAGCTTTCTTT. Amino acid sequence: CASSADGVTEAFF.

The CDR3 reads CASSYRTGGSPLHF. Written as DNA, the CDR3 is TGTGCCAGCAGTTACCGGACAGGGGGTTCACCCCTCCACTTT. V and J are TRBV6-6 and TRBJ1-6; 10 bases line up with TRBD1. V lost 2 bases to trimming and J lost 9 bases; unmatched junction nucleotides: 1. The CDR3 has 14 residues. Germline lookup yields CDR1 MNHNY and CDR2 SVGAGI (reference sequence).

The V and J genes are TRBV14 and TRBJ2-3; D not resolved. The germline gives CDR1 SGHDN, CDR2 FVKESK. Trimming shortened V by 4 bases and J by 1 base, and 12 bases separated the two germline ends. CDR3 length equals 15 residues. Here the CDR3 DNA reads TGTGCCAGCAGCCCCGCGATCCCCCGCACAGATACGCAGTATTTT. This gives the protein CASSPAIPRTDTQYF.

This clonotype was detected only a few times. V gene TRBV5-6 combines with J gene TRBJ2-6, with D possibly being TRBD1 or TRBD2 (5 bases each). Between the trimmed V and J ends, which lost 4 bases and 0 bases, there was a span of 14 bases. Germline CDR1 SGHDT, CDR2 YYEEEE. The CDR3 spans 17 residues. The CDR3 nucleotides are TGTGCCAGCAGCCGCCCCGGGGCGAGCTCTGGGGCCAACGTCCTGACTTTC. It translates to CASSRPGASSGANVLTF.

CDR3 residues: CASSLLGQGMADTQYF. The DNA of the CDR3 is TGTGCCAGCAGCTTACTGGGACAGGGGATGGCAGATACGCAGTATTTT. This rearrangement joins TRBV7-9 to TRBJ2-3, with 10 bases identical to TRBD1. V lost 2 bases and J lost 4; bases outside the gene matches: 6. Germline CDR1 SEHNR, CDR2 FQNEAQ (reference sequence). This CDR3 spans 16 amino acids.

There are many counts of this clonotype. The gene calls are TRBV7-9 and TRBJ2-7; D is uncertain. CDR3 length: 13 amino acids. Trimming pared 4 bases from V and 7 bases from J, leaving 14 bases between. Germline CDR1 reads SEHNR; CDR2 reads FQNEAQ (reference sequence). The CDR3 sequence is CASSSSPPGEQYV. Here the CDR3 DNA reads TGTGCCAGCAGCTCCTCCCCGCCGGGTGAGCAGTACGTC.

CDR3 DNA sequence: TGTGCCAGCACGCACCTGAGGCCAGATACGCAGTATTTT. This encodes CASTHLRPDTQYF. The gene calls are TRBV18 and TRBJ2-3; D is ambiguous. The CDR3 loop spans 13 amino acids. Trimming pared 8 bases from V and 4 bases from J, leaving 13 bases between. CDR1 KGHSH and CDR2 LQKENI come from the germline V gene.

The sample holds many counts of this clonotype. This chain uses TRBV2 with TRBJ2-7; possible D gene TRBD1, 6 bases. This CDR3 contains 14 residues. Between the trimmed V and J ends, which lost 4 bases and 3 bases, there was a span of 13 bases. The germline V gene encodes CDR1 SNHLY and CDR2 FYNNEI. The chain's CDR3 is CASSGTDVDYEQYF. The CDR3 nucleotides read TGTGCCAGCAGTGGGACAGATGTTGACTACGAGCAGTACTTC.

This clonotype was seen only a few times. The V gene is TRBV7-7, the J gene TRBJ2-7; TRBD1 matches 7 bases. The V gene end was trimmed by 3 bases and the J gene end by 0 bases; junction bases not matched to a gene: 5. CDR1 is SSHAT, CDR2 FNYEAQ, per germline (reference sequence). The CDR3 sequence is 15 residues long. This CDR3 is CASSFGQASSYEQYF. The CDR3 bases are TGTGCCAGCAGCTTTGGACAGGCGAGCTCCTACGAGCAGTACTTC.